Detailed here is one T cell receptor beta chain. Its antigen is as yet unknown. This sample is drawn from a study of cytomegalovirus exposure and HLA in healthy donors. Notes on the study in general: Prediction of most subjects' HLA-A and HLA-B alleles by TCR beta sequences was reportedly accurate.

The PCR had 60 Vbeta and 13 Jbeta primers. Profiling relied on immunoSEQ multiplex PCR, and the TCRdb table lists in-frame clones only, not all of them. This sample has over 150,000 clones, with around 68% found just once. Input material: PBMCs. This clonotype originated in a man aged 25-45 years in good health and CMV-seronegative.

CDR3 region: CAWSVLPYEQYF. CDR3 DNA sequence: TGTGCCTGGAGTGTACTCCCCTACGAGCAGTACTTC. The rearrangement joins TRBV30 to TRBJ2-7; D not certain. V was clipped by 0 bases and J by 2 bases, with 5 bases between them. CDR1 is GTSNPN and CDR2 is SVGIG in the germline V gene (reference sequence). This CDR3 is built from 12 residues.